Following are 25 T cell receptor beta chains from one sample sequenced in a study of T cell changes during pregnancy in multiple sclerosis. Sequenced by immunoSEQ multiplex PCR; TCRdb stores in-frame clones only, minus some. Of tens of thousands of clones in the sample, about 88% were seen once. The starting material was peripheral blood, obtained before pregnancy. Every receptor here comes from a female donor with multiple sclerosis, enrolled in a pregnancy study.

V is TRBV18 and J is TRBJ1-1; D perhaps matches TRBD1 (5 bases). Germline values: CDR1 KGHSH, CDR2 LQKENI. Trimming took 6 bases from V and 3 from J, leaving 11 bases between them. This CDR3 comprises 13 residues. CDR3 residues: CASSSTEDTEAFF. The CDR3 DNA reads as TGTGCCAGCTCCTCGACAGAAGACACTGAAGCTTTCTTT. Combining the CDR3 with reference TRBV18 and TRBJ1-1 gives the whole variable domain NAGVMQNPRHLVRRRGQEARLRCSPMKGHSHVYWYRQLPEEGLKFMVYLQKENIIDESGMPKERFSAEFPKEGPSILRIQQVVRGDSAAYFCASSSTEDTEAFFGQGTRLTVV.

This rearrangement joins TRBV29-1 to TRBJ1-2, with 7 nucleotides matching TRBD1. V shed 8 bases, J shed 3 bases, and the junction held 3 bases outside the gene matches. The CDR3 totals 11 residues. Germline V CDR1 and CDR2: SQVTM, ANQGSEA. The CDR3 region has the DNA TGCAGCTCCGGGACAGACTATGGCTACACCTTC. It yields the protein CSSGTDYGYTF. Variable domain in full (rest from reference TRBV29-1 and TRBJ1-2): SAVISQKPSRDICQRGTSLTIQCQVDSQVTMMFWYRQQPGQSLTLIATANQGSEATYESGFVIDKFPISRPNLTFSTLTVSNMSPEDSSIYLCSSGTDYGYTFGSGTRLTVV.

The chain has TRBV9 and TRBJ2-7, with 9 bases identical to TRBD2. Germline-derived CDR1 and CDR2 are SGDLS and YYNGEE. The V and J ends lost 4 bases and 7 bases, in that order; junction bases with no gene match: 15. This CDR3 comprises 16 residues. The CDR3 coding sequence is TGTGCCAGCAGCTTTACGGCGGGGGGGATCTCGGGGGAGCAGTACTTC. This encodes CASSFTAGGISGEQYF.

The J gene is TRBJ2-7, the V gene TRBV2, with 7 bases that match TRBD2. CDR1 SNHLY and CDR2 FYNNEI come from the germline V gene. The CDR3 spans 14 residues. V shed 2 bases, J shed 6 bases, and the junction held 7 bases outside the gene matches. CDR3 residues: CASSERGRSSEQYF. CDR3 in DNA: TGTGCCAGCAGTGAACGCGGGAGATCTTCCGAGCAGTACTTC.

In nucleotides, the CDR3 is TGCAGTGGGCGGGTTCTGGAAGGCTACACCTTC. This codes for CSGRVLEGYTF. The gene calls are TRBV20-1 and TRBJ1-2; no firm D call. In germline, CDR1 is DFQATT, CDR2 SNEGSKA (reference sequence). The V end was cut by 7 bases, the J end by 8 bases, with 14 bases between. The CDR3 spans 11 residues.

This chain uses TRBV2 with TRBJ2-7, with D possibly TRBD2 on 5 matching bases. The CDR3 covers 12 residues. V lost 1 base and J 6 bases, leaving 7 bases between the germline ends. CDR1 is SNHLY, CDR2 FYNNEI, per germline. The CDR3 loop is CASSEGGSEQYF. Written as DNA, the CDR3 is TGTGCCAGCAGTGAAGGAGGGAGCGAGCAGTACTTC.

The CDR3 DNA follows: TGTGCCAGCAGCTTGGTTCGTTTAGAGACCCAGTACTTC. This gives the protein CASSLVRLETQYF. This sequence joins TRBV5-6 and TRBJ2-5; D is undetermined. V gave up 0 bases and J gave up 4 bases, with 7 bases separating them. Per the germline V gene, CDR1 is SGHDT and CDR2 is YYEEEE. There are 13 residues in the CDR3.

A few counts support this clone. This chain's CDR3 is CASSLQGNTEAFF. The DNA of the CDR3 is TGTGCCAGTAGTCTACAGGGAAACACTGAAGCTTTCTTT. The chain uses TRBV19 and TRBJ1-1, with D tentatively TRBD1 (6 bases). The CDR3 is 13 amino acids. Germline-derived CDR1 and CDR2 are LNHDA and SQIVND (reference sequence). The V end lost 5 bases, the J end lost 2 bases, and 9 bases lay between the germline ends.

The chain uses TRBV4-2 and TRBJ1-4; no firm D call. The CDR3 is 14 amino acids. Trimming left V 4 bases short and J 8 bases short, with 14 bases between. Germline CDR1 is LGHNA and CDR2 is YNFKEQ. Here the CDR3 reads CASSLEGGKEKLFF. In DNA, the CDR3 is TGTGCCAGCAGCCTAGAGGGAGGGAAAGAAAAACTGTTTTTT.

The V call is TRBV7-7, the J call TRBJ2-1, with D perhaps matching TRBD1 (6 bases). V dropped 5 bases and J dropped 6 bases, with 11 bases sitting between them. The CDR3 spans 13 residues. In germline, CDR1 is SSHAT, CDR2 FNYEAQ (reference sequence). The CDR3 reads CASSLQQGNEQFF. In DNA, the CDR3 is TGTGCCAGCAGCCTTCAACAGGGCAATGAGCAGTTCTTC.

This clone has just one count. The chain recombines TRBV9 with TRBJ2-1; 8 bases line up with TRBD2. The V segment lost 4 bases and the J segment 3 bases; nucleotides outside the gene matches: 6. This CDR3 comprises 15 residues. Germline V gene sequence: CDR1 SGDLS, CDR2 YYNGEE. Here the CDR3 reads CASSNGLAVYNEQFF. CDR3 coding DNA: TGTGCCAGCAGCAACGGACTAGCAGTCTACAATGAGCAGTTCTTC.

This chain connects TRBV6-1 to TRBJ1-4; TRBD1 aligns across 8 bases. The V segment lost 3 bases and the J segment 7 bases; nucleotides outside the gene matches: 7. The CDR3 covers 15 residues. Germline V gene lookup returns CDR1 MNHNS and CDR2 SASEGT. CDR3 residues: CASSDYNRGSEKLFF. CDR3 DNA: TGTGCCAGCAGTGATTATAACAGGGGGAGTGAAAAACTGTTTTTT.

This chain joins TRBV5-1 and TRBJ2-2; no reliable D call. The CDR3 contains 15 residues. V lost 0 bases, J lost 0 bases, and 6 bases lay in between. Germline loops: CDR1 SGHRS, CDR2 YFSETQ. In nucleotides, the CDR3 is TGCGCCAGCAGCTTGGGGCAAACGAACACCGGGGAGCTGTTTTTT. Amino acids: CASSLGQTNTGELFF.

J is TRBJ1-2 and V is TRBV19; D possibly corresponds to TRBD1 (6 bases). The V end lost 3 bases, the J end lost 4 bases, and 21 bases lay between the germline ends. The CDR3 covers 17 residues. Germline-derived CDR1 and CDR2 are LNHDA and SQIVND (reference sequence). DNA for the CDR3: TGTGCCAGTAGTATCGCCTCTTCAGGGGTAATGTCCTATGGCTACACCTTC. Its protein product is CASSIASSGVMSYGYTF. The full variable domain, in which reference TRBV19 and TRBJ1-2 provide the parts outside the CDR3, is DGGITQSPKYLFRKEGQNVTLSCEQNLNHDAMYWYRQDPGQGLRLIYYSQIVNDFQKGDIAEGYSVSREKKESFPLTVTSAQKNPTAFYLCASSIASSGVMSYGYTFGSGTRLTVV.

The gene calls are TRBV27 and TRBJ2-3, with TRBD2 matching over 11 bases. Trimming removed 5 bases from V and 2 bases from J; junction bases left unmatched: 6. Germline lookup yields CDR1 MNHEY and CDR2 SMNVEV (reference sequence). This CDR3 spans 16 amino acids. In nucleotides, the CDR3 is TGTGCCAGCAGTCCCGGGACTAGCGGATCCACAGATACGCAGTATTTT. Translation gives CASSPGTSGSTDTQYF.

This clone has only one observation. CDR3 sequence reads: CASSPQAVNNQPQHF. The DNA for the CDR3 is TGTGCCAGCTCCCCCCAAGCGGTAAATAATCAGCCCCAGCATTTT. This chain links TRBV18 with TRBJ1-5; unclear D gene. Germline V gene sequence: CDR1 KGHSH, CDR2 LQKENI. This CDR3 comprises 15 residues. The germline V and J ends were trimmed by 6 bases and 4 bases, with 16 bases remaining between them.

The V gene is TRBV9, the J gene TRBJ2-3, with 10 bases fitting TRBD2. V shed 4 bases, J shed 4 bases, and the junction held 9 bases outside the gene matches. The CDR3 runs 16 residues. Germline V gene sequence: CDR1 SGDLS, CDR2 YYNGEE. In DNA, the CDR3 is TGTGCCAGCAGCTCACGGACTAGCGGCTGGGCAGATACGCAGTATTTT. Encoded protein: CASSSRTSGWADTQYF. The full variable domain, in which reference TRBV9 and TRBJ2-3 provide the parts outside the CDR3, is DSGVTQTPKHLITATGQRVTLRCSPRSGDLSVYWYQQSLDQGLQFLIQYYNGEERAKGNILERFSAQQFPDLHSELNLSSLELGDSALYFCASSSRTSGWADTQYFGPGTRLTVL.

The rearrangement links TRBV7-9 to TRBJ1-2, with a tentative D call TRBD1 (6 bases). V was cut by 6 bases and J by 4 bases, with 21 bases left in between. CDR1 and CDR2 from the germline V gene are SEHNR and FQNEAQ (reference sequence). This CDR3 comprises 16 residues. The CDR3 protein is CASSPQGREGGYGYTF. As DNA, the CDR3 is TGTGCCAGCAGTCCACAGGGCCGGGAGGGCGGCTATGGCTACACCTTC.

The J gene is TRBJ1-5, the V gene TRBV9; D is perhaps TRBD1 (6 bases). Germline assignment: CDR1 SGDLS and CDR2 YYNGEE. CDR3 length: 15 residues. The germline V and J ends were trimmed by 10 bases and 3 bases, with 20 bases remaining between them. This chain's CDR3 is CASSIGQGYNQPQHF. Here the CDR3 DNA reads TGTGCCTCCTCCATAGGTCAGGGGTACAATCAGCCCCAGCATTTT.

The chain links TRBV9 to TRBJ2-4, with a tentative D call TRBD2 (5 bases). The CDR3 covers 15 residues. V lost 4 bases to trimming and J lost 6 bases, with 17 bases between them. Germline CDR1 and CDR2: SGDLS and YYNGEE. CDR3 DNA sequence: TGTGCCAGCAGCCAACCGACAATGGCGGGAAACATTCAGTACTTC. It is translated as CASSQPTMAGNIQYF. Full variable domain (outside the CDR3, taken from reference TRBV9 and TRBJ2-4): DSGVTQTPKHLITATGQRVTLRCSPRSGDLSVYWYQQSLDQGLQFLIQYYNGEERAKGNILERFSAQQFPDLHSELNLSSLELGDSALYFCASSQPTMAGNIQYFGAGTRLSVL.

This clone was recorded a few times. The genes are TRBV4-1 and TRBJ2-1; D not resolved. Germline CDR1 MGHRA, CDR2 YSYEKL. V was pared by 1 base and J by 0 bases, with 16 bases between. The CDR3 length is 18 residues. CDR3 protein: CASSQVDMGISSYNEQFF. The CDR3 region has the DNA TGCGCCAGCAGCCAAGTCGATATGGGCATCAGCTCCTACAATGAGCAGTTCTTC.

Note on this clone: The CDR3 does not close with the conserved phenylalanine or tryptophan, likely indicating a read error. No DNA is shown, since the ends of the CDR3 on it are uncertain; the CDR3 is the one TCRdb lists. J is TRBJ2-3 and V is TRBV21-1; the table's TRBD1 call for D was not verified on the DNA. TRBV21-1 has pseudogene status. The CDR3 totals 13 residues, both ends included. CDR3 region: CASSKWFGGQPVN.

The rearrangement uses TRBV2 and TRBJ1-4; possibly TRBD1 for D (6 bases). CDR1 is SNHLY and CDR2 is FYNNEI in the germline V gene. The CDR3 has 16 amino acids. Trimming removed 2 bases at V and 10 bases at J, with 20 bases between. The CDR3 nucleotides are TGTGCCAGCAGTGAAAAGCGGACAGCTAAGGGTAGAAAACTGTTTTTT. Its translation: CASSEKRTAKGRKLFF.

The genes are TRBV18 and TRBJ1-2; TRBD1 matches at 10 bases. The germline V gene encodes CDR1 KGHSH and CDR2 LQKENI. The ends lost 4 bases at V and 7 bases at J; junction bases unmatched: 6. This CDR3 spans 14 amino acids. CDR3 sequence: CASSRRDRGSGYTF. The CDR3 DNA reads as TGTGCCAGCTCACGCCGGGACAGGGGTTCTGGCTACACCTTC.

The chain links TRBV6-4 to TRBJ2-2; a possible D gene is TRBD1 (6 bases). The CDR3 spans 13 residues. The germline gives CDR1 MRHNA, CDR2 SNTAGT. With 6 bases removed from V and 2 bases from J, the gap between germline ends came to 7 bases. The CDR3 spells CASSGTNTGELFF. Here the CDR3 DNA reads TGTGCCAGCAGCGGGACAAACACCGGGGAGCTGTTTTTT.